This TCR beta chain appears in the sequencing data of a study of blood T cell repertoires in COVID-19. About the study: The samples span acute and convalescent COVID-19 from the United States, Italy and Spain. T cells, B-cell-depleted T cells, or PBMCs provided the cDNA or gDNA that served as material.

This clone was seen just once. Germline CDR1 SGHRS, CDR2 YFSETQ. This CDR3 spans 15 amino acids. Germline trimming cut 5 bases from V and 7 bases from J; bases unmatched to any gene: 7. Per the original methods: The assay estimated nucleated cells by amplifying reference gene primers. The table came from immunoSEQ multiplex PCR; TCRdb's copy has only in-frame clones and leaves some out. That table gives V, J and clone size, and the DNA gave D and trimming. The data contain 25,000 to 30,000 clones, approximately 80% of them singletons. Sequencing input: peripheral blood. This chain connects TRBV5-1 to TRBJ2-1, with 12 positions matching TRBD2. The source is a human donor in a cohort sampled during active COVID-19. CDR3 coding DNA: TGCGCCAGCAGTGGACTAGCGGGGTCTAGGAATGAGCAGTTCTTC. Protein: CASSGLAGSRNEQFF.